Listed below are T cell receptor beta chains from one sample, sequenced in a study of T cell responses to AZD1222 COVID-19 vaccine. TCRdb keeps only in-frame clones here, not all; method: immunoSEQ multiplex PCR. Here the sample spans some 190,000 clones, approximately 92% being singletons. The input for sequencing was peripheral blood, taken on day 0 of AZD1222 vaccination. These receptors all stem from an adult in good health. Both conserved end residues are part of each CDR3. A D gene is named only where the DNA matches it firmly. Clone size is shown for a subset of rows, as once, few, many or a class of expanded clone.

.	TRBV3-1/TRBV3-2	TRBJ1-5	once	TGTGCCAGCAGCCAAATGTCAGGGGCTGGTCAGCCCCAGCATTTT	CASSQMSGAGQPQHF
TRBD2	TRBV7-2	TRBJ2-7	.	TGTGCCAGCAGCTTAGATGTGGCGGGGGGGACCTACGAGCAGTACTTC	CASSLDVAGGTYEQYF
TRBD1	TRBV6-5	TRBJ1-1	.	TGTGCCAGCAGTACCGGGACAGGAGTGACTGAAGCTTTCTTT	CASSTGTGVTEAFF
.	TRBV5-6	TRBJ2-1	.	TGTGCCAGCAGTGAATCGAGATCGTACAATGAGCAGTTCTTC	CASSESRSYNEQFF
.	TRBV5-6	TRBJ2-7	.	TGTGCCAGCACTCTCGCTGGTCTCGATGGCGAGCAGTACTTC	CASTLAGLDGEQYF
.	TRBV5-8	TRBJ2-5	.	TGTGCCAGCAGCTCCTCCTACCAAGAGACCCAGTACTTC	CASSSSYQETQYF
.	TRBV9	TRBJ1-3	.	TGTGCCAGCACCAGTTCCTCTCTTTTCCTCTCTGGAAACACCATATATTTT	CASTSSSLFLSGNTIYF
TRBD1	TRBV5-4	TRBJ1-1	.	TGTGCCAGCAGCTTGGGAGGACAGGGGGTCACTGAAGCTTTCTTT	CASSLGGQGVTEAFF
.	TRBV3-1/TRBV3-2	TRBJ1-6	.	TGTGCCAGCAGCCAAGACGCGGCAGGGAATTCACCCCTCCACTTT	CASSQDAAGNSPLHF
.	TRBV30	TRBJ1-2	.	TGTGCCTCCCCGGACAGAGCCGGCTACACCTTC	CASPDRAGYTF
.	TRBV28	TRBJ2-7	.	TGTGCCAGCATTACGGGGGGGGGACAGAGGTACGAGCAGTACTTC	CASITGGGQRYEQYF
.	TRBV27	TRBJ2-2	.	TGTGCCAGCAGTTTATGGTCCCCTACAGGGAACACCGGGGAGCTGTTTTTT	CASSLWSPTGNTGELFF
.	TRBV2	TRBJ2-7	.	TGTGCCACGCACGACGGAGCCTACGAGCAGTACTTC	CATHDGAYEQYF
.	TRBV28	TRBJ1-5	.	TGTGCCAGCAGTTTCTCCGGAGGGGGAGGTCAGCCCCAGCATTTT	CASSFSGGGGQPQHF
.	TRBV5-1	TRBJ1-2	once	TGCGCCAGCAGCTTGGCCGCGGGGGTAGGAGGCTACACCTTC	CASSLAAGVGGYTF
.	TRBV5-1	TRBJ1-2	.	TGCGCCAGCAGCTTGAGGCGGCACTCCGGCGATGGCTACACCTTC	CASSLRRHSGDGYTF
.	TRBV19	TRBJ2-3	.	TGTGCCAGTAGTATGTTCCGAGGTAGGGACACAGATACGCAGTATTTT	CASSMFRGRDTDTQYF
.	TRBV28	TRBJ2-3	.	TGTGCCAGCAGCCTGCCCCCCCCAGATACGCAGTATTTT	CASSLPPPDTQYF
TRBD1	TRBV2	TRBJ2-1	.	TGTGCCAGCAGGACAGGGTGGGCGAATGAGCAGTTCTTC	CASRTGWANEQFF
TRBD1	TRBV5-1	TRBJ2-1	.	TGCGCCAGCACGGGACAGGGGGTACGGGATGAGCAGTTCTTC	CASTGQGVRDEQFF
.	TRBV5-1	TRBJ2-1	.	TGCGCCAGCAGCTCCCACGAGCGCAGTGAGCAGTTCTTC	CASSSHERSEQFF
.	TRBV2	TRBJ2-3	.	TGTGCCAGCAGTGAGAGGGATACGCAGTATTTT	CASSERDTQYF
.	TRBV7-2	TRBJ2-2	.	TGTGCCAGCAGCTTAGGGGGACAGAACACCGGGGAGCTGTTTTTT	CASSLGGQNTGELFF
.	TRBV5-6	TRBJ2-7	.	TGTGCCAGCAGCAAAAGCTACGAGCAGTACTTC	CASSKSYEQYF
TRBD1	TRBV19	TRBJ2-2	.	TGTGCCAGTAGTATTTCCGGGACAGGGGGGTTCGGGGAGCTGTTTTTT	CASSISGTGGFGELFF
TRBD1	TRBV6-6	TRBJ1-4	.	TGTGCCAGCAGTACCATGGGACAGGCTAATGAAAAACTGTTTTTT	CASSTMGQANEKLFF
.	TRBV24-1	TRBJ1-4	.	TGTGCCACCAGTGAGATGTCTGCAACAGGAGAGAATGAAAAACTGTTTTTT	CATSEMSATGENEKLFF
.	TRBV18	TRBJ2-3	.	TGTGCCAGCTCACCGCGCAGGGAGGGCACAGATACGCAGTATTTT	CASSPRREGTDTQYF
.	TRBV30	TRBJ2-3	.	TGTGCCTGGAGTGTCGTGTCAGATACGCAGTATTTT	CAWSVVSDTQYF
.	TRBV15	TRBJ1-5	.	TGTGCCACCAGCAACCCCAGGGAGGGGAATCAGCCCCAGCATTTT	CATSNPREGNQPQHF
.	TRBV30	TRBJ2-5	.	TGTGCCTGGAGTGTACCCGGAAAAGAGACCCAGTACTTC	CAWSVPGKETQYF
TRBD1	TRBV2	TRBJ1-2	.	TGTGCCAGCATGGGACAGGGGTATAACTATGGCTACACCTTC	CASMGQGYNYGYTF
.	TRBV18	TRBJ2-3	.	TGTGCCAGCTCACCACCTAACAGTGACACAGATACGCAGTATTTT	CASSPPNSDTDTQYF
.	TRBV6-5	TRBJ2-7	.	TGTGCCAGCAGTCTAGGACCGATCTACGAGCAGTACTTC	CASSLGPIYEQYF
TRBD1	TRBV11-2	TRBJ1-4	.	TGTGCCAGCAGCTTAGCGCCCAAGGGGGCCCGGGGAAAACTGTTTTTT	CASSLAPKGARGKLFF
.	TRBV6-2/TRBV6-3	TRBJ2-4	.	TGTGCCAGCAGTACGATCGGACGGCAACTAGCCAAAAACATTCAGTACTTC	CASSTIGRQLAKNIQYF
.	TRBV18	TRBJ1-6	.	TGTGCCAGCTCACTGGGGTATAATTCACCCCTCCACTTT	CASSLGYNSPLHF
.	TRBV3-1/TRBV3-2	TRBJ1-6	.	TGTGCCAGCAGCCAGGCCAATTCTTCACCCCTCCACTTT	CASSQANSSPLHF
.	TRBV12-3/TRBV12-4	TRBJ2-1	.	TGTGCCAGCAGTTTGCTTAATGAGCAGTTCTTC	CASSLLNEQFF
.	TRBV29-1	TRBJ2-7	.	TGCAGCGTCAGGACTCCGCTGGGCTACGAGCAGTACTTC	CSVRTPLGYEQYF
.	TRBV6-6	TRBJ2-7	.	TGTGCCAGCAACCGGGACCGTGGGCATTCCTACGAGCAGTACTTC	CASNRDRGHSYEQYF
TRBD2	TRBV19	TRBJ2-1	.	TGTGCCAGTAGTACAAATCCCGGACTAGCGGGGGGCTATGAGCAGTTCTTC	CASSTNPGLAGGYEQFF
TRBD1	TRBV28	TRBJ1-6	.	TGTGCCAGCACCTTACAGGGGGCGTACAATTCACCCCTCCACTTT	CASTLQGAYNSPLHF
.	TRBV7-6	TRBJ2-1	.	TGTGCCAGCAGCAGAACGACAGGATTGAATGAGCAGTTCTTC	CASSRTTGLNEQFF